This TCR beta chain was identified in a study of metastatic and nonmetastatic thyroid tumors (dated by TCRdb to about 2020). In the study overall: For patients with malignant and with benign thyroid disease, the researchers compared repertoires between peripheral blood samples and tumor or nodule tissue samples. The investigation overall reported the following: In both blood and tumor samples, malignant tumors were reported to have significantly higher TCR beta diversity than benign nodules.

This clone was observed at least ten times. Its binding antigen is unknown. No qualities accompany the bases; no much larger clone lies one base away. This sample includes further DNA sequences coding for the same CDR3. None of the patients had been given any treatment before thyroid surgery. Using T-cell receptor beta sequencing, the researchers looked back retrospectively at clinical samples from patients, gathered between about 2012 and 2018. From its cysteine to its phenylalanine, the CDR3 spans 14 amino acids. Of the read, only the CDR3 DNA is kept; its 42 bases are in frame from base 1. The germline V gene encodes CDR1 SGHDT and CDR2 YYEEEE. The junction shows trimming of 2 bases on V and 5 bases on J, plus 10 bases between the germline ends. Preparation of the library involved PCR. The instrument was an Illumina HiSeq 4000. High-throughput sequencing was used to profile the TCR beta-chain CDR3 region of every patient. The source study handled its data this way. A classifier to discriminate distant-metastatic papillary thyroid cancer patients was built from CDR3 differences across clinicopathological groups. To measure repertoire diversity the researchers used the Shannon index, while the Morisita-Horn index served to gauge how similar the tumor and blood repertoires were. TCRdb's own reprocessing of the public reads used fastp at Q25 and MiXCR and kept productive beta chains. The V and J calls and clone size come from TCRdb's table, not from the authors' own analysis. The sample profile shows 20,000 to 25,000 clones; around 16% of them were found once. Of the sample, under 11% falls within the top ten clones.

Recombination connected TRBV5-6 to TRBJ2-2, with a tentative D gene TRBD2 over 5 matching bases. The source is a female donor with papillary thyroid cancer or a benign thyroid nodule (not recorded which). Some clones in this sample may be carry-over from other donors' samples. The sample taken for sequencing was tumor tissue. The sequenced DNA is TGTGCCAGCAGCTTACGGGGTTGGACCGGGGAGCTGTTTTTT. Protein translation: CASSLRGWTGELFF.